The 10 T cell receptor beta chains below come from one sample, sequenced in a study of T cells in narcolepsy. Only in-frame clones appear in the TCRdb table, and some are missing; sequencing was by immunoSEQ multiplex PCR. This sample carries about 30,000 clones, about four fifths of them seen once, and the ten largest clones take more than 0.95%. Sequences were obtained from CD45RA- memory CD4+ T cells from PBMCs. The receptors derive from a human donor with narcolepsy.

V usage is TRBV30 and J usage is TRBJ1-1; possible D gene TRBD1, 5 bases. The CDR3 runs 13 residues. The germline V gene encodes CDR1 GTSNPN and CDR2 SVGIG (reference sequence). Written as DNA, the CDR3 is TGTGCGGTCTATCGGGGCGCGAACACTGAAGCTTTCTTT. Amino acid sequence: CAVYRGANTEAFF.

In its sample, this clone was seen a few times. V gene TRBV5-1 combines with J gene TRBJ1-4; 7 nucleotides match TRBD1. CDR3 length: 16 residues. J was trimmed by 3 bases and V by 4 bases; bases with no gene match: 9. Germline V CDR1 and CDR2: SGHRS, YFSETQ. The CDR3 spells CASSPRPGQPNEKLFF. CDR3 sequence (DNA): TGCGCCAGCAGCCCCCGCCCGGGACAGCCTAATGAAAAACTGTTTTTT. Full variable domain (rest looked up from reference TRBV5-1 and TRBJ1-4): KAGVTQTPRYLIKTRGQQVTLSCSPISGHRSVSWYQQTPGQGLQFLFEYFSETQRNKGNFPGRFSGRQFSNSRSEMNVSTLELGDSALYLCASSPRPGQPNEKLFFGSGTQLSVL.

The chain links TRBV15 to TRBJ2-7; TRBD2 aligns across 8 bases. Germline CDR1 LNHNV, CDR2 YYDKDF (reference sequence). V dropped 2 bases and J dropped 4; count of bases not matched to a gene: 7. This CDR3 is 15 amino acids long. For the CDR3, the DNA is TGTGCCACCAGCAGATATTCCGGGACTAGTTACGAGCAGTACTTC. It specifies CATSRYSGTSYEQYF.

The chain employs TRBV4-1 and TRBJ1-2, with TRBD1 identical over 9 bases. The CDR3 has 15 residues. The J segment lost 8 bases and the V segment lost 0 bases, leaving 7 bases of the junction unmatched. The germline CDR1 and CDR2 sequences are MGHRA and YSYEKL. CDR3 protein: CASSQEGDRVRGYTF. The CDR3 nucleotides are TGCGCCAGCAGCCAAGAGGGGGACAGGGTCCGCGGCTACACCTTC.

The V gene is TRBV15, the J gene TRBJ1-2; 9 nucleotides agree with TRBD1. The length of the CDR3 is 16 residues. V trimming: 3 bases; J trimming: 5 bases; junction bases outside the gene matches: 10. The germline gives CDR1 LNHNV, CDR2 YYDKDF (reference sequence). The CDR3 loop is CATSSPGTGKWYGYTF. Written as DNA, the CDR3 is TGTGCCACCAGCAGTCCTGGGACAGGGAAGTGGTATGGCTACACCTTC. Full variable domain (remainder filled in from reference TRBV15 and TRBJ1-2): DAMVIQNPRYQVTQFGKPVTLSCSQTLNHNVMYWYQQKSSQAPKLLFHYYDKDFNNEADTPDNFQSRRPNTSFCFLDIRSPGLGDTAMYLCATSSPGTGKWYGYTFGSGTRLTVV.

The chain is built from TRBV27 and TRBJ2-1; 7 bases match TRBD1. Unmatched junction bases numbered 0, after V lost 4 bases and J lost 0 bases. Germline lookup yields CDR1 MNHEY and CDR2 SMNVEV (reference sequence). The CDR3 is 14 residues long. The CDR3 here is CASSSGGSYNEQFF. DNA of the CDR3: TGTGCCAGCAGTTCAGGGGGCTCCTACAATGAGCAGTTCTTC.

The chain carries TRBV28 and TRBJ2-2; D is tentatively TRBD1 or TRBD2 (6 bases each). The CDR3 is 14 residues long. The germline CDR1 and CDR2 sequences are MDHEN and SYDVKM. V was cut by 7 bases and J by 8 bases, with 17 bases left in between. The CDR3 DNA reads TGTGCCAGCACCGGGGGCACAAATAGGGGGGAGCTGTTTTTT. Translation: CASTGGTNRGELFF.

The V and J genes are TRBV20-1 and TRBJ2-7, with a tentative D call TRBD2 (5 bases). The CDR3 is made up of 11 amino acids. Germline CDR1 is DFQATT and CDR2 is SNEGSKA (reference sequence). The V and J ends lost 3 bases and 5 bases respectively, with 8 bases between them. The CDR3 DNA reads TGCAGTGCTAGTGGCGGGCACGAGCAGTACTTC. Its translation: CSASGGHEQYF.

This clone has a single count. The rearrangement links TRBV18 to TRBJ2-3; no firm D call. V shed 5 bases and J shed 0 bases, with 6 bases lying between them. Germline values: CDR1 KGHSH, CDR2 LQKENI. This CDR3 is built from 13 residues. CDR3 coding DNA: TGTGCCAGCTCAACCGACAGCACAGATACGCAGTATTTT. Residues: CASSTDSTDTQYF. Full variable domain (outside the CDR3, taken from reference TRBV18 and TRBJ2-3): NAGVMQNPRHLVRRRGQEARLRCSPMKGHSHVYWYRQLPEEGLKFMVYLQKENIIDESGMPKERFSAEFPKEGPSILRIQQVVRGDSAAYFCASSTDSTDTQYFGPGTRLTVL.

The chain couples TRBV10-3 to TRBJ2-6; no clear D gene. The CDR3 runs to 15 residues. The ends were cut back, 3 bases at V and 4 bases at J, with 10 bases in the middle. Per germline, CDR1 ENHRY and CDR2 SYGVKD. CDR3 residues: CAISDSGSGANVLTF. CDR3 DNA: TGTGCCATCAGTGATTCTGGGTCCGGGGCCAACGTCCTGACTTTC.